This is a list of T cell receptor beta chains from one sample in a study of radiation and T cells in renal cell carcinoma. Using immunoSEQ multiplex PCR, the repertoire was profiled, and TCRdb retains in-frame clones only, with some absent. The sample has 25,000 to 30,000 clones; about 85% are singletons. Sequencing used blood, obtained from a patient whose treatment included radiotherapy and nephrectomy. The receptor set was obtained from a man in his sixties with renal cell carcinoma. CDR3s include the opening cysteine and the closing phenylalanine or tryptophan.

>TRBJ2-2|TRBV11-2
CASSALGGIPPSGELFF
>TRBJ2-7|TRBV19
CASSSVGFVGEQYF
>TRBJ2-7|TRBV29-1
CSVAPLDGPNYEQYF
>TRBJ1-5|TRBV19
CASSIISQGGNQPQHF
>TRBJ2-7|TRBV29-1
CSGGDWAYEQYF
>TRBJ2-5|TRBV7-6
CASSVTGTGKTQYF
>TRBJ2-3|TRBV2
CASSEDRGDTQYF
>TRBJ2-7|TRBV9
CASSVMGQGYPVYF
>TRBJ1-4|TRBV27
CASRGGNANEKLFF
>TRBJ2-7|TRBV19
CASSSWTDFYEQYF
>TRBJ1-1|TRBV23-1
CASLNTGGAFF
>TRBJ2-1|TRBV6-6
CATYSGREDEQFF
>TRBJ2-2|TRBV30
CAWSKEWTGELFF
>TRBJ2-7|TRBV7-9
CASSPLGQGNFYEQYF
>TRBJ1-3|TRBV5-1
CASSQRTGGSGNTIYF
>TRBJ1-2|TRBV6-1
CASSEGPSRHYGYTF
>TRBJ1-2|TRBV5-6
CASSLESRSLGHGYTF
>TRBJ2-7|TRBV2
CASSVGQGSEQYF
>TRBJ2-3|TRBV18
CASSPPWASGTDTQYF
>TRBJ2-3|TRBV29-1
CSVDGGANTDTQYF
>TRBJ2-6|TRBV19
CATSSATGANVLTF
>TRBJ1-2|TRBV9
CASSGPVQGRNGYTF
>TRBJ1-2|TRBV11-3
CASSLVGASYGYTF
>TRBJ2-1|TRBV5-8
CASSWGTSGKRNEQFF
>TRBJ1-5|TRBV27
CASSPTRGYNQPQHF
>TRBJ2-5|TRBV2
CASSDRGREQYF
>TRBJ1-1|TRBV30
CAWSSRMNTEAFF
>TRBJ1-3|TRBV7-6
CASSLVTGSLSGNTIYF
>TRBJ2-7|TRBV7-2
CASSTSGNEQYF
>TRBJ2-5|TRBV25-1
CASSAWVNQETQYF
>.|TRBV5-1
CASRTDGGRIFEQYF
>.|TRBV5-4
CASSHGGGGLYEQYF
>TRBJ1-1|TRBV7-6
CASSSVPGFQNTEAFF
>TRBJ2-2|TRBV10-3
CAIRATGNTGELFF
>TRBJ1-5|TRBV23-1
CASSRLGPRVYSNQPQHF
>TRBJ2-7|TRBV5-8
CASSSGTSGRAGIYEQYF
>TRBJ2-2|TRBV7-3
CASSSTGTGELFF
>TRBJ2-7|TRBV19
CASSARTSGSYEQYF
>TRBJ1-4|TRBV19
CASSRGGDGDEKLFF
>TRBJ2-3|TRBV7-9
CASSQDIAGRTDTQYF
>TRBJ1-5|TRBV19
CASSSPQGGNQPQHF
>TRBJ2-2|TRBV27
CASRLYRGGANTGELFF
>TRBJ2-1|TRBV29-1
CSVDLPGGRYNEQFF
>TRBJ2-5|TRBV6-1
CASSGTAKETQYF
>TRBJ1-5|TRBV18
CASSLLRDEPQHF
>TRBJ1-2|TRBV5-4
CASSLAWAGLNYGYTF
>TRBJ2-7|TRBV10-2
CASRRSGSSSYEQYF
>TRBJ2-1|TRBV10-3
CAIRRKQLAEVEGEQFF
>TRBJ1-1|TRBV5-1
CASYPQGGVAFF
>TRBJ1-4|TRBV19
CASSLTGENEKLFF
>TRBJ2-3|TRBV29-1
CSVGQSTDTQYF
>TRBJ2-3|TRBV2
CASTGQADTQYF
>TRBJ2-5|TRBV5-8
CASSFGSGREETQYF